Following are 25 T cell receptor beta chains from one sample sequenced in a study of T cell changes during pregnancy in multiple sclerosis. Generated by immunoSEQ multiplex PCR, the TCRdb table keeps only in-frame clones and is missing some. The data contain more than 65,000 clones, under 90% of them seen just once; the ten biggest clones take up around a tenth. The sequencing here drew on peripheral blood, taken after pregnancy. The receptors derive from a female donor in good health, enrolled as a control in a pregnancy study.

The rearrangement links TRBV6-5 to TRBJ2-3, with 12 bases aligning to TRBD2. Germline-derived CDR1 and CDR2 are MNHEY and SVGAGI. CDR3 size: 15 residues. Losses at the gene ends were 6 bases for V and 2 bases for J; bases not matched to a gene: 3. The CDR3 here is CASRLAGGYTDTQYF. CDR3 nucleotide sequence: TGTGCCAGCAGACTAGCGGGGGGTTACACAGATACGCAGTATTTT.

The chain is built from TRBV7-2 and TRBJ2-1; 7 positions match TRBD1. This CDR3 region has 15 residues. CDR1 SGHTA and CDR2 FQGNSA come from the germline V gene. J lost 4 bases, V lost 5 bases, and 8 bases had no gene match. The CDR3 nucleotides are TGTGCCAGCAGCCGTGACAGGGAGCGATACAATGAGCAGTTCTTC. Translating gives CASSRDRERYNEQFF.

This clone was detected only once. This rearrangement joins TRBV27 to TRBJ2-7; 8 bases align to TRBD1. This CDR3 has 14 amino acids. The trim removed 5 bases at V and 6 bases at J, leaving 9 bases unmatched. Looked up from germline, CDR1 is MNHEY and CDR2 is SMNVEV (reference sequence). CDR3 amino acids: CASSRGQVSVEQYF. As DNA, the CDR3 is TGTGCCAGCAGTAGGGGACAGGTATCAGTCGAGCAGTACTTC.

The chain has TRBV19 and TRBJ2-3, with D perhaps TRBD1 (6 bases). This CDR3 region has 14 residues. The germline gives CDR1 LNHDA, CDR2 SQIVND (reference sequence). Trimming stripped 2 bases from V and 3 bases from J, with 9 bases between. The CDR3, as DNA: TGTGCCAGTAGTATAAGGCAGGGGACAGATACGCAGTATTTT. This translates into CASSIRQGTDTQYF.

The chain is built from TRBV2 and TRBJ1-5; 8 bases are shared with TRBD1. The CDR3 loop spans 15 amino acids. Germline values: CDR1 SNHLY, CDR2 FYNNEI. The trim removed 6 bases at V and 6 bases at J, leaving 10 bases unmatched. The CDR3 here is CASSPGQGKAQPQHF. CDR3 bases: TGTGCCAGCAGCCCAGGACAGGGAAAGGCTCAGCCCCAGCATTTT.

This sequence joins TRBV7-9 and TRBJ1-4; tentative D call: TRBD1 (6 bases). Germline CDR1 reads SEHNR; CDR2 reads FQNEAQ (reference sequence). V was clipped by 5 bases and J by 3 bases, with 16 bases between them. The CDR3 runs 16 residues. The DNA of the CDR3 is TGTGCCAGCAGCGACCCCGGACAGTCTTCTAATGAAAAACTGTTTTTT. Its protein product is CASSDPGQSSNEKLFF.

With regard to this clone: In the same sample, other DNA sequences code for this CDR3. The chain is built from TRBV18 and TRBJ1-4, with no clear D. The CDR3 runs to 15 residues. Trimming pared 3 bases from V and 0 bases from J, leaving 8 bases between. Per the germline V gene, CDR1 is KGHSH and CDR2 is LQKENI. The CDR3 is CASSPTGATNEKLFF. Written as DNA, the CDR3 is TGTGCCAGCTCACCGACGGGTGCAACTAATGAAAAACTGTTTTTT.

This CDR3 reads CASSEFEGGHYGYTF. The CDR3 coding sequence is TGTGCCAGCAGTGAATTTGAGGGAGGGCACTATGGCTACACCTTC. The chain joins TRBV25-1 to TRBJ1-2, with D uncertain. Between the trimmed V and J ends, which lost 1 base and 3 bases, there was a span of 12 bases. CDR3 length equals 15 residues. The V gene's germline CDR1 is MGHDK and CDR2 SYGVNS.

This rearrangement joins TRBV10-3 to TRBJ1-1, with no clear D. V was clipped by 0 bases and J by 11 bases, with 13 bases between them. Germline CDR1 and CDR2: ENHRY and SYGVKD. The CDR3 consists of 13 residues. This CDR3 reads CAISESTTSHAFF. DNA for the CDR3: TGTGCCATCAGTGAGTCGACGACTTCCCATGCTTTCTTT.

This sequence joins TRBV30 and TRBJ2-2, with D possibly matching TRBD2 (6 bases). Germline V gives CDR1 GTSNPN, CDR2 SVGIG (reference sequence). This CDR3 region has 14 residues. V lost 3 bases, J lost 1 base, and 9 bases lay in between. The CDR3 is CAWSSGLNTGELFF. CDR3 DNA: TGTGCCTGGAGCTCGGGACTGAACACCGGGGAGCTGTTTTTT.

This clone was seen a single time. The rearrangement uses TRBV7-8 and TRBJ2-7, with D perhaps matching TRBD2 (5 bases). The germline V gene has CDR1 SGHVS and CDR2 FQNEAQ. The CDR3 is 14 amino acids. The V end was cut by 5 bases, the J end by 0 bases, with 11 bases between. CDR3 nucleotide sequence: TGTGCCAGCAGCCCCGGACTTCGCTCCTACGAGCAGTACTTC. As protein: CASSPGLRSYEQYF.

This clone was picked up a small number of times. The chain employs TRBV6-6 and TRBJ2-1; 7 bases match TRBD1. V dropped 11 bases and J dropped 7; count of bases not matched to a gene: 5. The germline V gene encodes CDR1 MNHNY and CDR2 SVGAGI (reference sequence). The CDR3 contains 11 residues. This CDR3 reads CAGKQGNEQFF. Written as DNA, the CDR3 is TGTGCCGGTAAACAGGGGAATGAGCAGTTCTTC.

V and J are TRBV27 and TRBJ1-3; D is ambiguous. Per the germline V gene, CDR1 is MNHEY and CDR2 is SMNVEV (reference sequence). This CDR3 is built from 15 residues. V lost 2 bases to trimming and J lost 3 bases, with 11 bases between them. CDR3 residues: CASSLGGGFGNTIYF. Written as DNA, the CDR3 is TGTGCCAGCAGTTTAGGAGGCGGCTTTGGAAACACCATATATTTT.

This clone has more than one count but fewer than ten. The chain carries TRBV19 and TRBJ1-5, with TRBD1 as a possible D gene (5 bases). V was shortened by 3 bases and J by 9 bases, with 12 bases between the two germline ends. This CDR3 contains 13 residues. Germline V gene lookup returns CDR1 LNHDA and CDR2 SQIVND (reference sequence). CDR3 in DNA: TGTGCCAGTAGTATGGGGGGGAAAGGGCCCCAGCATTTT. This sequence encodes CASSMGGKGPQHF.

The chain carries TRBV30 and TRBJ2-2, with D possibly being TRBD2 (5 bases). Trimming stripped 3 bases from V and 3 bases from J, with 14 bases between. The CDR3 is 15 amino acids. In germline, CDR1 is GTSNPN, CDR2 SVGIG (reference sequence). In DNA, the CDR3 is TGTGCCTGGAGCAAACCCGGACTCTACACCGGGGAGCTGTTTTTT. It codes for CAWSKPGLYTGELFF.

The genes are TRBV7-6 and TRBJ2-1; D may be TRBD1 (5 bases). The germline V gene encodes CDR1 SGHVS and CDR2 FNYEAQ. This CDR3 region has 14 residues. Trimming took off 10 bases at V and 2 bases at J, with 15 bases between the two ends. The CDR3 here is CATSPKGTYNEQFF. As DNA, the CDR3 is TGTGCCACCAGTCCCAAGGGGACCTACAATGAGCAGTTCTTC.

V gene TRBV4-1 combines with J gene TRBJ1-2; 7 nucleotides match TRBD1. Germline CDR1 and CDR2: MGHRA and YSYEKL. V lost 2 bases and J lost 4; bases outside the gene matches: 7. The CDR3 has 15 residues. The CDR3 is CASSQRSRDSYGYTF. CDR3 sequence (DNA): TGCGCCAGCAGCCAACGCTCCCGGGACAGCTATGGCTACACCTTC.

In DNA, the CDR3 is TGCGCCAGCAGCTTGGGGGAATTTGGTGTTGGGGCGTTCTATGGCTACACCTTC. This gives the protein CASSLGEFGVGAFYGYTF. This chain uses TRBV5-1 with TRBJ1-2; tentative D call: TRBD1 (5 bases). The CDR3 covers 18 residues. Germline V lookup: CDR1 SGHRS, CDR2 YFSETQ. The ends were cut back, 0 bases at V and 4 bases at J, with 22 bases in the middle.

This chain joins TRBV18 and TRBJ1-6; 10 bases are shared with TRBD1. The CDR3 runs to 14 residues. The germline V gene encodes CDR1 KGHSH and CDR2 LQKENI. V was clipped by 11 bases and J by 7 bases; unmatched bases: 8. The CDR3 loop is CAAQGDRGNSPLHF. The CDR3 DNA reads TGTGCCGCACAAGGGGACAGGGGCAATTCACCCCTCCACTTT. The variable domain in full, completed from reference TRBV18 and TRBJ1-6, reads NAGVMQNPRHLVRRRGQEARLRCSPMKGHSHVYWYRQLPEEGLKFMVYLQKENIIDESGMPKERFSAEFPKEGPSILRIQQVVRGDSAAYFCAAQGDRGNSPLHFGNGTRLTVT.

V is TRBV5-1 and J is TRBJ1-6, with D hard to call. CDR1 and CDR2 from the germline V gene are SGHRS and YFSETQ. Trimming removed 7 bases at V and 4 bases at J, with 12 bases between. This CDR3 has 14 residues. CDR3 sequence (DNA): TGCGCCAGCGCTCCGGGTCAATATAATTCACCCCTCCACTTT. Amino acid sequence: CASAPGQYNSPLHF.

The V call is TRBV5-8, the J call TRBJ2-5; 8 nucleotides agree with TRBD1. CDR1 SGHTS and CDR2 YDEGEE come from the germline V gene. The CDR3 runs 15 residues. V was pared by 4 bases and J by 5 bases, with 10 bases of the junction left unmatched. In DNA, the CDR3 is TGTGCCAGCAGCGTCCCAGGGGGCGTTCAGGAGACCCAGTACTTC. Its protein is CASSVPGGVQETQYF.

The V gene is TRBV18, the J gene TRBJ2-1; TRBD2 aligns across 14 bases. The V and J ends lost 4 bases and 9 bases, in that order; junction bases with no gene match: 11. The CDR3 loop spans 17 amino acids. Germline loops: CDR1 KGHSH, CDR2 LQKENI. CDR3 loop: CASSLGTSGSTFGEQFF. DNA of the CDR3: TGTGCCAGCTCACTCGGGACTAGCGGGAGCACTTTTGGTGAGCAGTTCTTC.

J is TRBJ2-7 and V is TRBV19; no firm D call. Germline CDR1 LNHDA, CDR2 SQIVND (reference sequence). V was cut by 3 bases and J by 6 bases, with 12 bases left in between. The CDR3 length is 13 residues. The CDR3 loop reads CASSIVVNGEQYF. As DNA, the CDR3 is TGTGCCAGTAGTATTGTAGTGAACGGCGAGCAGTACTTC.

V gene TRBV11-2 combines with J gene TRBJ2-7; TRBD2 agrees at 11 bases. The CDR3 covers 15 residues. V shed 5 bases and J 6 bases; nucleotides not matched to a gene: 9. Per germline, CDR1 SGHAT and CDR2 FQNNGV. CDR3 sequence: CASSVLAGGGSEQYF. The CDR3 DNA reads TGTGCCAGCAGCGTATTAGCGGGAGGGGGGAGCGAGCAGTACTTC.

The chain carries TRBV4-3 and TRBJ1-4, with 8 bases aligning to TRBD1. The CDR3 loop spans 19 amino acids. CDR1 is LGHNA, CDR2 YSLEER, per germline. J was trimmed by 0 bases and V by 2 bases; bases with no gene match: 11. CDR3 DNA sequence: TGCGCCAGCAGCCAATTAGCGGACACAGGGGGGGCAACTAATGAAAAACTGTTTTTT. The encoded protein is CASSQLADTGGATNEKLFF.